These 11 T cell receptor beta chains came from one sample sequenced in a study of blood T cell repertoires in COVID-19. Using immunoSEQ multiplex PCR, the repertoire was profiled, and TCRdb retains in-frame clones only, with some absent. The table has a few hundred thousand clones, 80% to 90% seen once. Sequences were obtained from PBMCs or T cells enriched from blood (not recorded which). Receptor source: a woman under 40 who had recovered from COVID-19.

The chain combines TRBV2 with TRBJ2-7; D is unclear. V was trimmed by 4 bases and J by 3 bases, leaving 16 bases between them. Looked up from germline, CDR1 is SNHLY and CDR2 is FYNNEI. The CDR3 is made up of 15 amino acids. The CDR3 region has the DNA TGTGCCAGCAGTGGAGAGAGTACCAACGACTACGAGCAGTACTTC. As protein: CASSGESTNDYEQYF.

The chain couples TRBV15 to TRBJ2-5; 8 bases fit TRBD2. CDR1 is LNHNV and CDR2 is YYDKDF in the germline V gene (reference sequence). The CDR3 sequence is 16 residues long. The ends lost 3 bases at V and 1 base at J; junction bases unmatched: 7. CDR3 protein: CATSSHSGTSQETQYF. DNA for the CDR3: TGTGCCACCAGCAGCCATTCCGGGACTAGCCAAGAGACCCAGTACTTC.

The V call is TRBV13, the J call TRBJ1-3; 8 bases are shared with TRBD1. V shed 5 bases and J 0 bases; nucleotides not matched to a gene: 3. Germline assignment: CDR1 PRHDT and CDR2 FYEKMQ (reference sequence). The CDR3 extends over 15 amino acids. This CDR3 reads CASSMDRVSGNTIYF. The DNA of the CDR3 is TGTGCCAGCAGCATGGACAGGGTCTCTGGAAACACCATATATTTT.

The V gene is TRBV19, the J gene TRBJ1-5; the D is unclear. Trimming took 3 bases from V and 5 from J, leaving 8 bases between them. The CDR3 totals 13 residues. Germline CDR1 is LNHDA and CDR2 is SQIVND (reference sequence). CDR3 residues: CASSIGWDQPQHF. The CDR3 DNA reads as TGTGCCAGTAGTATCGGGTGGGATCAGCCCCAGCATTTT.

The rearrangement joins TRBV7-8 to TRBJ2-7; a possible D gene is TRBD1 (5 bases). This CDR3 region has 11 residues. Trimming took 8 bases from V and 7 from J, leaving 12 bases between them. The germline gives CDR1 SGHVS, CDR2 FQNEAQ. The CDR3 DNA follows: TGTGCCAGCGGGGCCAGATCGGAGCAGTACTTC. Protein sequence: CASGARSEQYF. Full variable domain (missing parts from reference TRBV7-8 and TRBJ2-7): GAGVSQSPRYKVAKRGQDVALRCDPISGHVSLFWYQQALGQGPEFLTYFQNEAQLDKSGLPSDRFFAERPEGSVSTLKIQRTQQEDSAVYLCASGARSEQYFGPGTRLTVT.

The rearrangement joins TRBV5-1 to TRBJ1-2; 8 bases fit TRBD1. The V and J ends lost 0 bases and 6 bases, in that order; junction bases with no gene match: 7. The germline gives CDR1 SGHRS, CDR2 YFSETQ. The CDR3 covers 15 residues. The CDR3 DNA follows: TGCGCCAGCAGCTTGGTACGGACAGGGCTCAATGGCTACACCTTC. It is translated as CASSLVRTGLNGYTF.

Only a few counts were recorded for this clone. The chain joins TRBV7-8 to TRBJ2-7; TRBD1 agrees at 9 bases. Germline V gene sequence: CDR1 SGHVS, CDR2 FQNEAQ. The V segment lost 2 bases and the J segment 2 bases; nucleotides outside the gene matches: 7. There are 16 residues in the CDR3. CDR3 sequence: CASSLPLGQGTYEQYF. The CDR3 DNA is TGTGCCAGCAGCTTACCACTCGGACAGGGGACCTACGAGCAGTACTTC.

V and J are TRBV19 and TRBJ1-2; the match to TRBD1 covers 9 bases. The V segment lost 7 bases and the J segment 4 bases; nucleotides outside the gene matches: 10. This CDR3 is built from 15 residues. CDR1 is LNHDA, CDR2 SQIVND, per germline (reference sequence). CDR3 sequence: CASTPGDRAVYGYTF. The CDR3 DNA sequence: TGTGCCAGTACCCCAGGGGACAGGGCCGTCTATGGCTACACCTTC.

The chain is built from TRBV19 and TRBJ1-1; D is perhaps TRBD1 (6 bases). Trimming took off 6 bases at V and 0 bases at J, with 20 bases between the two ends. This CDR3 comprises 17 residues. CDR1 is LNHDA and CDR2 is SQIVND in the germline V gene (reference sequence). For the CDR3, the DNA is TGTGCCAGTAGGAAGGGGGTCGGCGACCCCATGAACACTGAAGCTTTCTTT. As protein: CASRKGVGDPMNTEAFF.

The chain uses TRBV30 and TRBJ2-5, with a possible D match to TRBD2 (5 bases). The germline V gene encodes CDR1 GTSNPN and CDR2 SVGIG (reference sequence). Trimming pared 2 bases from V and 4 bases from J, leaving 11 bases between. The CDR3 contains 13 residues. The CDR3 nucleotides read TGTGCCTGGAGTCTGACTACCTTAGAGACCCAGTACTTC. It is translated as CAWSLTTLETQYF.

The CDR3 coding sequence is TGCGCCAGCAGCCAGGTTAGCGGCACAGATACGCAGTATTTT. The encoded protein is CASSQVSGTDTQYF. The chain combines TRBV4-1 with TRBJ2-3, with D possibly being TRBD2 (5 bases). Trimming removed 3 bases at V and 1 base at J, with 8 bases between. CDR3 size: 14 residues. From germline, CDR1 is MGHRA and CDR2 YSYEKL.